Presented here are 28 T cell receptor beta chains from one specimen sequenced in a study of blood T cell repertoires in COVID-19 (dated by TCRdb to 2020 to 2021). The library was made by the immunoSEQ multiplex PCR assay. Entries here come from immuneACCESS through TCRdb and include only in-frame sequences with V and J called. Some clones fail to appear in such tables; in the studies checked, an unresolved V gene covers under half of the shortfall, and the cause of the remainder is unknown. For this sample there are some 320,000 clones; about 85% appear just once. Jointly, the top ten make up under 2% of the sample. Sequencing input: PBMCs or T cells enriched from blood (not recorded which). The receptors derive from a woman aged 30 to 39 who had been exposed to COVID-19.

The J gene is TRBJ1-2, the V gene TRBV4-1; no firm D call. Germline CDR1 and CDR2: MGHRA and YSYEKL. The CDR3 has 15 amino acids. The V and J ends lost 3 bases and 2 bases respectively, with 13 bases between them. The CDR3 spells CASSHWEADNYGYTF. The CDR3 region has the DNA TGCGCCAGCAGCCATTGGGAGGCTGACAACTATGGCTACACCTTC.

This clone was seen just once. The rearrangement uses TRBV27 and TRBJ1-1, with D hard to call. Germline CDR1 and CDR2: MNHEY and SMNVEV (reference sequence). The V and J ends lost 3 bases and 1 base respectively, with 6 bases between them. CDR3 length: 13 amino acids. CDR3 residues: CASSFPGNTEAFF. In nucleotides, the CDR3 is TGTGCCAGCAGTTTCCCAGGGAACACTGAAGCTTTCTTT.

This rearrangement joins TRBV27 to TRBJ1-5; D unresolved. Trimming took off 5 bases at V and 1 base at J, with 15 bases between the two ends. The length of the CDR3 is 16 residues. CDR1 is MNHEY, CDR2 SMNVEV, per germline (reference sequence). The CDR3 sequence: CASSDSPAGSNQPQHF. DNA of the CDR3: TGTGCCAGCAGTGACTCCCCCGCCGGGAGCAATCAGCCCCAGCATTTT.

The V gene is TRBV4-1, the J gene TRBJ1-1; D is perhaps TRBD1 (5 bases). Germline V gives CDR1 MGHRA, CDR2 YSYEKL. The CDR3 length is 15 residues. V lost 1 base, J lost 1 base, and 10 bases lay in between. The CDR3 DNA follows: TGCGCCAGCAGCCAAGGACGCCAGGGGAACACTGAAGCTTTCTTT. As protein: CASSQGRQGNTEAFF.

The rearrangement links TRBV5-1 to TRBJ1-4; 7 bases agree with TRBD1. This CDR3 has 15 residues. V shed 2 bases, J shed 7 bases, and the junction held 8 bases outside the gene matches. In germline, CDR1 is SGHRS, CDR2 YFSETQ. The CDR3 sequence: CASSLFGTVSEKLFF. As DNA, the CDR3 is TGCGCCAGCAGCTTATTCGGGACAGTCAGTGAAAAACTGTTTTTT.

The chain couples TRBV18 to TRBJ2-7; 9 bases align to TRBD1. J lost 3 bases, V lost 6 bases, and 9 bases had no gene match. Germline V gene lookup returns CDR1 KGHSH and CDR2 LQKENI. The CDR3 has 15 residues. DNA for the CDR3: TGTGCCAGCTCCCCCCTGGGGACAGGGTTCTACGAGCAGTACTTC. Protein sequence: CASSPLGTGFYEQYF. The full variable domain, rest sourced from reference TRBV18 and TRBJ2-7, is NAGVMQNPRHLVRRRGQEARLRCSPMKGHSHVYWYRQLPEEGLKFMVYLQKENIIDESGMPKERFSAEFPKEGPSILRIQQVVRGDSAAYFCASSPLGTGFYEQYFGPGTRLTVT.

The rearrangement uses TRBV21-1 and TRBJ2-2; the listed D gene, TRBD1, was not tested against the DNA. TRBV21-1 is tagged as a pseudogene. The CDR3 extends over 14 amino acids. The CDR3 bases are TGTGCCAGCAGCACAAACAGGGCTGCCGGGGAGCTGTTTTTT. Translating gives CASSTNRAAGELFF.

The chain is built from TRBV7-2 and TRBJ1-1, with D uncertain. The CDR3 runs to 14 residues. Germline V gives CDR1 SGHTA, CDR2 FQGNSA. V was shortened by 8 bases and J by 1 base, with 14 bases between the two germline ends. The CDR3 DNA is TGTGCCAGCTCCGGAACCGGGAGGAACACTGAAGCTTTCTTT. It codes for CASSGTGRNTEAFF. The full variable domain, its missing parts supplied by reference TRBV7-2 and TRBJ1-1, is GAGVSQSPSNKVTEKGKDVELRCDPISGHTALYWYRQSLGQGLEFLIYFQGNSAPDKSGLPSDRFSAERTGGSVSTLTIQRTQQEDSAVYLCASSGTGRNTEAFFGQGTRLTVV.

The chain links TRBV18 to TRBJ1-3; no clear D. In germline, CDR1 is KGHSH, CDR2 LQKENI. V lost 1 base, J lost 0 bases, and 10 bases lay in between. This CDR3 is built from 16 residues. Written as DNA, the CDR3 is TGTGCCAGCTCACCACTTAAGCAATTCTCTGGAAACACCATATATTTT. Translated, it gives CASSPLKQFSGNTIYF.

The rearrangement joins TRBV24-1 to TRBJ2-1; D is ambiguous. The germline V gene encodes CDR1 KGHDR and CDR2 SFDVKD. The CDR3 is made up of 14 amino acids. Trimming removed 1 base at V and 5 bases at J, with 8 bases between. The CDR3 DNA reads as TGTGCCACCAGTGATTTTGGCCGTAACAATGAGCAGTTCTTC. It yields the protein CATSDFGRNNEQFF.

The chain has TRBV25-1 and TRBJ1-1; possible D gene TRBD1, 5 bases. The CDR3 is 14 amino acids. Germline values: CDR1 MGHDK, CDR2 SYGVNS. V was clipped by 3 bases and J by 5 bases, with 13 bases between them. CDR3 bases: TGTGCCAGCAGTGACCCGGGACTCTCGACTGAAGCTTTCTTT. It is translated as CASSDPGLSTEAFF.

The chain employs TRBV2 and TRBJ2-1; 15 bases match TRBD2. Trimming took 8 bases from V and 7 from J; bases not matched to a gene: 6. The V gene's germline CDR1 is SNHLY and CDR2 FYNNEI. This CDR3 has 15 amino acids. Written as DNA, the CDR3 is TGTGCCAGCGAGTCCGGGACTAGCGGGAGGAATGAGCAGTTCTTC. This gives the protein CASESGTSGRNEQFF.

The chain recombines TRBV14 with TRBJ2-7, with 7 bases aligning to TRBD1. Unmatched junction bases numbered 11, after V lost 6 bases and J lost 3 bases. Germline CDR1 SGHDN, CDR2 FVKESK. The CDR3 is made up of 15 amino acids. CDR3 loop: CASSQYTGVHYEQYF. The CDR3 DNA is TGTGCCAGCAGTCAATATACAGGGGTTCACTACGAGCAGTACTTC.

The chain uses TRBV6-6 and TRBJ1-2; unclear D gene. This CDR3 region has 12 residues. V was trimmed by 4 bases and J by 6 bases, leaving 9 bases between them. The V gene's germline CDR1 is MNHNY and CDR2 SVGAGI (reference sequence). As DNA, the CDR3 is TGTGCCAGCAGTTTGGGCGCTGATGGCTACACCTTC. It encodes CASSLGADGYTF.

This CDR3 is CASSVGVGQGTTEAFF. The CDR3 DNA sequence: TGTGCCAGCAGCGTAGGTGTGGGACAGGGAACCACTGAAGCTTTCTTT. The chain uses TRBV9 and TRBJ1-1, with 9 bases matching TRBD1. V lost 0 bases and J lost 4; bases outside the gene matches: 7. Per the germline V gene, CDR1 is SGDLS and CDR2 is YYNGEE. The CDR3 has 16 residues.

V and J are TRBV27 and TRBJ1-5; tentative D call: TRBD1 (6 bases). CDR3 length equals 15 residues. V shed 3 bases and J shed 0 bases, with 9 bases lying between them. Per germline, CDR1 MNHEY and CDR2 SMNVEV (reference sequence). For the CDR3, the DNA is TGTGCCAGCAGTTTGGACAGCTATAGCAATCAGCCCCAGCATTTT. Its translation is CASSLDSYSNQPQHF.

V usage is TRBV7-9 and J usage is TRBJ1-4; tentative D call: TRBD1 (5 bases). The CDR3 is 17 amino acids. With 6 bases removed from V and 3 bases from J, the gap between germline ends came to 20 bases. Germline values: CDR1 SEHNR, CDR2 FQNEAQ (reference sequence). CDR3 in amino acids: CASSQNLGLGSNEKLFF. The CDR3 DNA is TGTGCCAGCAGTCAGAATCTGGGGCTTGGTTCTAATGAAAAACTGTTTTTT.

V and J are TRBV13 and TRBJ1-2; 12 nucleotides align to TRBD1. With V trimmed by 5 bases and J by 7 bases, 8 bases remained unmatched. The CDR3 totals 15 residues. The germline gives CDR1 PRHDT, CDR2 FYEKMQ (reference sequence). The CDR3 DNA reads as TGTGCCAGCAGCACCCGGGACAGGGGGCTGGGTGGCTACACCTTC. Its translation: CASSTRDRGLGGYTF.

The CDR3 sequence is CASSLEGGGRSYEQYF. The CDR3 region has the DNA TGCGCCAGCAGCTTGGAAGGGGGTGGCCGGAGCTACGAGCAGTACTTC. The chain carries TRBV5-1 and TRBJ2-7, with D possibly being TRBD1 (6 bases). V lost 0 bases, J lost 3 bases, and 16 bases lay in between. Per the germline V gene, CDR1 is SGHRS and CDR2 is YFSETQ. The CDR3 is 16 residues long.

The chain links TRBV3-1 (or the pseudogene TRBV3-2) to TRBJ1-6; D is possibly TRBD1 (6 bases). This CDR3 has 15 amino acids. Trimming took off 8 bases at V and 3 bases at J, with 14 bases between the two ends. Germline-derived CDR1 and CDR2 are LGHDT and YNNKEL (reference sequence). CDR3 coding DNA: TGTGCCAGCGGGGACACCGCGAGCTATAATTCACCCCTCCACTTT. This codes for CASGDTASYNSPLHF.

In its sample, this clone was seen a few times. This CDR3 is CASSETTAFFYSNYGYTF. The CDR3 DNA reads as TGTGCCAGCAGTGAAACAACAGCCTTCTTTTACTCTAACTATGGCTACACCTTC. The chain employs TRBV6-1 and TRBJ1-2; no firm D call. Germline loops: CDR1 MNHNS, CDR2 SASEGT. The V gene lost 2 bases and the J gene lost 0 bases, with 19 bases spanning the gap. This CDR3 contains 18 residues.

This clone was found many times. The chain carries TRBV28 and TRBJ2-2; tentative D call: TRBD1 (6 bases). The V gene lost 4 bases and the J gene lost 8 bases, with 17 bases spanning the gap. The CDR3 runs 15 residues. Germline CDR1 MDHEN, CDR2 SYDVKM. The DNA of the CDR3 is TGTGCCAGCAGTTGGGTCAGGGGCGTTACGGGGGAGCTGTTTTTT. Its translation: CASSWVRGVTGELFF.

J is TRBJ2-3 and V is TRBV28; D is uncertain. Trimming removed 3 bases from V and 4 bases from J, with 17 bases in between. The CDR3 covers 16 residues. CDR1 and CDR2 from the germline V gene are MDHEN and SYDVKM. In DNA form, the CDR3 reads TGTGCCAGCAGTTTTCCACAAGTTAATCAGGCAGATACGCAGTATTTT. This sequence encodes CASSFPQVNQADTQYF.

The J gene is TRBJ2-6, the V gene TRBV28; D is unclear. The CDR3 has 17 amino acids. Between the trimmed V and J ends, which lost 3 bases and 0 bases, there was a span of 12 bases. Germline assignment: CDR1 MDHEN and CDR2 SYDVKM. CDR3 protein: CASSLTLTGSGANVLTF. CDR3 coding DNA: TGTGCCAGCAGTTTGACCCTGACGGGCTCTGGGGCCAACGTCCTGACTTTC.

The chain combines TRBV24-1 with TRBJ1-4, with 7 positions matching TRBD1. CDR3 length: 19 residues. Germline V gene data show CDR1 as KGHDR and CDR2 as SFDVKD. V shed 5 bases, J shed 9 bases, and the junction held 23 bases outside the gene matches. The CDR3 reads CATSVEFQGELGFPQKLFF. The CDR3 DNA follows: TGTGCCACCAGTGTCGAATTCCAGGGGGAACTTGGGTTTCCCCAAAAACTGTTTTTT.

The DNA for the CDR3 is TGTGCCAGCAGCTCGGGACAGTCCTACAATGAGCAGTTCTTC. Translated: CASSSGQSYNEQFF. This chain uses TRBV5-6 with TRBJ2-1, with 7 bases aligning to TRBD1. Trimming removed 3 bases from V and 1 base from J; junction bases left unmatched: 1. The CDR3 length is 14 residues. Germline assignment: CDR1 SGHDT and CDR2 YYEEEE.

This CDR3 is CASSGSSGRAKVSTDTQYF. For the CDR3, the DNA is TGTGCCAGCAGTGGTTCTAGCGGGAGGGCCAAAGTGAGCACAGATACGCAGTATTTT. The rearrangement links TRBV28 to TRBJ2-3, with 12 bases fitting TRBD2. The germline CDR1 and CDR2 sequences are MDHEN and SYDVKM. This CDR3 is 19 amino acids long. J lost 0 bases, V lost 5 bases, and 12 bases had no gene match.

V is TRBV4-1 and J is TRBJ2-4; D gene unclear. The germline CDR1 and CDR2 sequences are MGHRA and YSYEKL. The germline V and J ends were trimmed by 3 bases and 3 bases, with 9 bases remaining between them. The CDR3 runs to 14 residues. CDR3 nucleotides: TGCGCCAGCAGCCAGTTGACTGGCAAAAACATTCAGTACTTC. This translates into CASSQLTGKNIQYF.